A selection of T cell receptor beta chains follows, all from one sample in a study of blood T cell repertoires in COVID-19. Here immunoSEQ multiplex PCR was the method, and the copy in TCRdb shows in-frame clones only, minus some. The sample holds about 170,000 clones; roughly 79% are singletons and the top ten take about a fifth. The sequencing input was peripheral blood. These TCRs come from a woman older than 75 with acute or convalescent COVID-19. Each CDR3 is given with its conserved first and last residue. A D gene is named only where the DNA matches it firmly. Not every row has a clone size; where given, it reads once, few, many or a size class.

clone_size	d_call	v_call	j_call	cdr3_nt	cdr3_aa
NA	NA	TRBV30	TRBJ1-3	TGTGCCTGGAGTCGGGCCTCCACGGGACACTCTGGAAACACCATATATTTT	CAWSRASTGHSGNTIYF
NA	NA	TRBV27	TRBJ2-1	TGTGCCAGCGCCGCCGAGTGGGGGGCCTACAATGAGCAGTTCTTC	CASAAEWGAYNEQFF
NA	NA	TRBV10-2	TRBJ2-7	TGCGCCAGCAGTTCCCCCCCCCAGACAGGACACCCTCCCTACGAGCAGTACTTC	CASSSPPQTGHPPYEQYF
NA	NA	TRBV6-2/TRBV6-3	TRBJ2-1	TGTGCCAGCAGTGTCCGGGTGCGAGGAGAGCAGTTCTTC	CASSVRVRGEQFF
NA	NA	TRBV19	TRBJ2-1	TGTGCCAGTAGTATAGGGGGCAGGGATGGTGAGCAGTTCTTC	CASSIGGRDGEQFF
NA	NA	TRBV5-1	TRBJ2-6	TGCGCCAGCACAACAGGTTCCCTCTCTGGGGCCAACGTCCTGACTTTC	CASTTGSLSGANVLTF
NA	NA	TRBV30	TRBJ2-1	TGTGCCTGGAGGCCCCTAGTCTACAATGAGCAGTTCTTC	CAWRPLVYNEQFF
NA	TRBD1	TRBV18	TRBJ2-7	TGTGCCAGCTCACCGGGACAGTCCCCAGGTGGGGCCTACGAGCAGTACTTC	CASSPGQSPGGAYEQYF
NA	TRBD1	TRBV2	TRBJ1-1	TGTGCCAGCAGTGCTGAGGGGGCGGTCACTGAAGCTTTCTTT	CASSAEGAVTEAFF
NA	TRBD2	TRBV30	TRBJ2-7	TGTGCCTGCAAACGGATTAGCGGGAGAATCGAGCAGTACTTC	CACKRISGRIEQYF
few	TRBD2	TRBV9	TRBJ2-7	TGTGCCAGCAGCGTAGACAGCGGGAGATACGTCGAGCAGTACTTC	CASSVDSGRYVEQYF
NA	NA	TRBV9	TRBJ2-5	TGTGCCAGCAGCGGTACTACAGGGGAGACCCAGTACTTC	CASSGTTGETQYF
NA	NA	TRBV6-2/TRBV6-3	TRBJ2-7	TGTGCCAGCAGTCTCCCCCCCTACGAGCAGTACTTC	CASSLPPYEQYF
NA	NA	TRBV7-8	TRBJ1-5	TGTGCCAGCAGCTCACCTGGGGGCCACATTTTGCATTTT	CASSSPGGHILHF
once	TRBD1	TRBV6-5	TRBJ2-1	TGTGCCAGCAGTTTAAGACAGGGGGCTGGCAATGAGCAGTTCTTC	CASSLRQGAGNEQFF
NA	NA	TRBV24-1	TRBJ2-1	TGTGCCACCAGTGAGGCAGGGAAAGGTCTACGGAATGAGCAGTTCTTC	CATSEAGKGLRNEQFF
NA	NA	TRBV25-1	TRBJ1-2	TGTGCCAGCAGTGAATCAGGACTAGGAGGCTACACCTTC	CASSESGLGGYTF
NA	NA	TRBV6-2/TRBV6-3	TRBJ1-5	TGTGCCAGCAGTTACCCTGTCGGGGAGGTCCTCAATCAGCCCCAGCATTTT	CASSYPVGEVLNQPQHF
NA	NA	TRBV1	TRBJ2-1	TGCACCAGCAGCCACTCGAGGACTAGCGGTTACAATGAGCAGTTCTTC	CTSSHSRTSGYNEQFF
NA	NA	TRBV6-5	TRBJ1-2	TGTGCCAGCAGTTACTCGGAGGAAGCTAACTATGGCTACACCTTC	CASSYSEEANYGYTF
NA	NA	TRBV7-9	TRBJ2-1	TGTGCCAGCAGCTTATTTGGCGGGCAAACCTACAATGAGCAGTTCTTC	CASSLFGGQTYNEQFF
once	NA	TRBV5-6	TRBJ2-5	TGTGCCAGCAGGGGGAGTAAAGAGACCCAGTACTTC	CASRGSKETQYF
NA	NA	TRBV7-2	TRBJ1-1	TGTGCCAGCAGCTTAGTATCGCGGGGAGGTGAAGCTTTCTTT	CASSLVSRGGEAFF
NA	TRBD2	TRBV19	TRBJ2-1	TGTGCCAGTAGTATCCGTGGCGGGAGCCCTTACAATGAGCAGTTCTTC	CASSIRGGSPYNEQFF
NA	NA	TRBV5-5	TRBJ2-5	TGTGCCAGCAATGCCAGGCAGCAAGAGACCCAGTACTTC	CASNARQQETQYF
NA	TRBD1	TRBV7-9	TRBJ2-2	TGTGCCAGCAGCACTACGGGACAGAGAAACACCGGGGAGCTGTTTTTT	CASSTTGQRNTGELFF
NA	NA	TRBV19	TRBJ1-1	TGTGCCAGTAGTGTCCGCAATCAAGCAGGCACTGAAGCTTTCTTT	CASSVRNQAGTEAFF
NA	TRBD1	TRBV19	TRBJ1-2	TGTGCCAGTAGTATCGGGACAGGACCTTCTAACTATGGCTACACCTTC	CASSIGTGPSNYGYTF
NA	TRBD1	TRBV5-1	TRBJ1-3	TGCGCCAGCAGCTTCACGGGACAGTGGACTGGAAACACCATATATTTT	CASSFTGQWTGNTIYF